The entry below gives a single T cell receptor (beta chain) sequence along with its context. Some clones are missing from TCRdb's copy, which holds only in-frame ones; the method was immunoSEQ multiplex PCR. The table records a few hundred thousand clones, roughly 90% of them present only once. The sample belongs to a study of blood T cell repertoires in COVID-19. As for the study in general: Samples came from the United States, Italy and Spain, spanning acute and convalescent COVID-19. PBMCs, B-cell-depleted T cells, or T cells were the source of the cDNA or gDNA that made up the material.

Germline V gives CDR1 MGHRA, CDR2 YSYEKL. Trimming cost V 2 bases and J 1 base, with 11 bases left between them. The CDR3 runs 15 residues. The age range of participants was about 18 to 89 years, with residence in under 30 US areas. In assigning cohorts, the study relied on participant-reported clinical history. This chain joins TRBV4-1 and TRBJ1-1; tentative D call: TRBD1 (5 bases). The receptor was derived from a young man who had been exposed to COVID-19. Sequencing input: PBMCs or T cells enriched from blood (not recorded which). The CDR3 DNA reads TGCGCCAGCAGCCAACAGGGTCGGACGAACACTGAAGCTTTCTTT. It translates to CASSQQGRTNTEAFF.